This T cell receptor beta chain comes out of a study of T cell changes during pregnancy in multiple sclerosis. The repertoire was sequenced with immunoSEQ multiplex PCR; TCRdb's copy has only in-frame clones and lacks some. This sample has approximately 89,000 clones, with roughly 93% found just once. V was shortened by 0 bases and J by 0 bases, with 9 bases between the two germline ends. CDR1 is SGDLS and CDR2 is YYNGEE in the germline V gene. This CDR3 is built from 16 residues. The chain links TRBV9 to TRBJ1-4; unclear D gene. The sample here was peripheral blood, taken in the third trimester of pregnancy. The clonotype was recovered from a female donor with multiple sclerosis, enrolled in a pregnancy study. CDR3 protein: CASSVVGVSTNEKLFF. In DNA, the CDR3 is TGTGCCAGCAGCGTAGTCGGGGTTTCAACTAATGAAAAACTGTTTTTT.